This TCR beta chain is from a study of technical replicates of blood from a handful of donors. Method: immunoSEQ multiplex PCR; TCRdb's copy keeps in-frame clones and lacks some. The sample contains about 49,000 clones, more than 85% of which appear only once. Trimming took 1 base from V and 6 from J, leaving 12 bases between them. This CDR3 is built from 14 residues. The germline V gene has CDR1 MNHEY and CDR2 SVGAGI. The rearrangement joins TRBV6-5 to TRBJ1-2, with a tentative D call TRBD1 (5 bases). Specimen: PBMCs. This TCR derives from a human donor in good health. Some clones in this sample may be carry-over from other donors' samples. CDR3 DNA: TGTGCCAGCAGTTACTTTCGGGGGATAGATGGCTACACCTTC. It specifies CASSYFRGIDGYTF.